This T cell receptor (beta chain) was identified during a study of naive CD8 T cells in extremely preterm neonates. General study findings and limits: Preterm neonates shared more CDR3 nucleotide sequences (roughly 2.7%) than older groups. Preterm CDR3s were shorter than older groups', with fewer N additions and less trimming.

Libraries were prepared by immunoSEQ multiplex PCR; TCRdb keeps only in-frame clonotypes and omits some of them. The sample gives about 5,900 clones, just under 98% of which show up once; 1% to 1.5% is in the top ten. The CDR3 has 16 amino acids. Trimming took off 2 bases at V and 5 bases at J, with 18 bases between the two ends. The germline gives CDR1 SGHVS, CDR2 FNYEAQ. Comments on this clone: Its target is unknown.

The sequenced material came from naive CD8+ T cells from blood. This chain links TRBV7-6 with TRBJ1-1; weak D call: TRBD1 (5 bases). The origin of this receptor is a human donor in good health. The CDR3 bases are TGTGCCAGCAGCTTAAATCCTAAGGGGAAGGGAACTGAAGCTTTCTTT. This gives the protein CASSLNPKGKGTEAFF.